The rows below give T cell receptor beta chains drawn from one sample of a study of blood T cell repertoires in COVID-19. Measured with immunoSEQ multiplex PCR; TCRdb has only the in-frame clones, and not every one. The table includes 50,000 to 55,000 clones, roughly 89% detected once. The sequencing sample was made of peripheral blood. These receptors were taken from a man aged 55 to 70 with active COVID-19. The CDR3 runs from the conserved cysteine through the conserved F or W. The D gene is left open where the match is weak. Only some rows state a clone size, as once, few, many or a class for expanded clones.

d_call | clone_size | j_call | v_call | cdr3_aa | cdr3_nt
. | once | TRBJ1-5 | TRBV4-1 | CASSQDPVQPQHF | TGCGCCAGCAGCCAAGATCCGGTTCAGCCCCAGCATTTT
TRBD1 | . | TRBJ2-7 | TRBV28 | CASSLPDRGFSYEQYF | TGTGCCAGCAGTTTACCTGACAGGGGGTTCTCCTACGAGCAGTACTTC
TRBD1 | . | TRBJ2-6 | TRBV2 | CASLPLRRGTGGGGANVLTF | TGTGCCAGCTTGCCACTTCGACGCGGGACAGGGGGAGGTGGGGCCAACGTCCTGACTTTC
TRBD1 | . | TRBJ1-5 | TRBV19 | CASSGRGYLQPQHF | TGTGCCAGTTCCGGCAGGGGGTATCTCCAGCCCCAGCATTTT
TRBD1 | . | TRBJ2-2 | TRBV7-8 | CASRKWTGRTGELFF | TGTGCCAGCAGAAAATGGACAGGGAGGACCGGGGAGCTGTTTTTT
. | . | TRBJ2-3 | TRBV11-2 | CASSFEGQDTQYF | TGTGCCAGCAGCTTCGAGGGTCAGGATACGCAGTATTTT
. | . | TRBJ2-1 | TRBV5-4 | CASSLPYSEQFF | TGTGCCAGCAGCTTGCCCTACAGTGAGCAGTTCTTC
TRBD1 | . | TRBJ1-2 | TRBV10-3 | CAISLQGARDGYTF | TGTGCCATCAGCCTTCAGGGGGCGCGGGATGGCTACACCTTC
. | few | TRBJ2-2 | TRBV18 | CASSPTDTGELFF | TGTGCCAGCTCACCAACTGACACCGGGGAGCTGTTTTTT
TRBD1 | . | TRBJ2-3 | TRBV29-1 | CSVEDLGQGTDTQYF | TGCAGCGTTGAAGATCTGGGACAGGGTACAGATACGCAGTATTTT
TRBD1 | few | TRBJ1-6 | TRBV15 | CATSHGTGIYNSPLHF | TGTGCCACCAGCCACGGGACAGGAATTTATAATTCACCCCTCCACTTT
TRBD1 | . | TRBJ2-2 | TRBV14 | CASSQEGDRGIINTGELFF | TGTGCCAGCAGCCAAGAGGGGGACAGGGGAATTATCAACACCGGGGAGCTGTTTTTT
. | . | TRBJ1-6 | TRBV28 | CASSFPPRLRDSPLHF | TGTGCCAGCAGTTTCCCCCCCCGCCTCAGGGATTCACCCCTCCACTTT
. | . | TRBJ1-2 | TRBV25-1 | CASSEYSGDGYTF | TGTGCCAGCAGTGAATATTCAGGTGATGGCTACACCTTC
TRBD1 | . | TRBJ2-7 | TRBV19 | CASSLYRQGIGYEQYF | TGTGCCAGTAGCCTATACAGACAGGGTATAGGCTACGAGCAGTACTTC
TRBD2 | . | TRBJ2-7 | TRBV18 | CASSPLPSGRGGGGEQYF | TGTGCCAGCTCACCACTCCCTAGCGGGAGAGGTGGGGGGGGCGAGCAGTACTTC
. | . | TRBJ2-6 | TRBV6-2/TRBV6-3 | CASSLLGAGANVLTF | TGTGCCAGCAGTTTGCTAGGGGCTGGGGCCAACGTCCTGACTTTC
TRBD1 | . | TRBJ2-3 | TRBV29-1 | CSSDRGEATDTQYF | TGCAGCTCCGACAGGGGTGAGGCCACAGATACGCAGTATTTT
. | . | TRBJ1-5 | TRBV7-2 | CASSQEGNQPQHF | TGTGCCAGCAGCCAGGAGGGTAATCAGCCCCAGCATTTT
. | . | TRBJ1-2 | TRBV6-5 | CATSVRGDYGYTF | TGTGCCACCAGCGTCAGGGGAGACTATGGCTACACCTTC
. | . | TRBJ2-7 | TRBV15 | CATSRGEGGYEQYF | TGTGCCACCAGCAGAGGGGAGGGGGGGTACGAGCAGTACTTC
TRBD2 | . | TRBJ2-5 | TRBV28 | CASSPVGGEETQYF | TGTGCCAGCAGCCCAGTTGGGGGGGAAGAGACCCAGTACTTC
TRBD2 | . | TRBJ2-5 | TRBV7-2 | CASSKSGLGNARETQYF | TGTGCCAGCAGCAAAAGCGGACTAGGGAACGCGAGGGAGACCCAGTACTTC
. | . | TRBJ1-1 | TRBV18 | CASSPSGNTEAFF | TGTGCCAGCTCACCCTCCGGTAACACTGAAGCTTTCTTT
. | . | TRBJ2-1 | TRBV7-9 | CASSLGSGQGGNEQFF | TGTGCCAGCAGCTTAGGAAGCGGGCAGGGGGGCAATGAGCAGTTCTTC
TRBD1 | . | TRBJ2-2 | TRBV5-1 | CASSLGTGPIAELFF | TGCGCCAGCAGCTTGGGGACAGGGCCAATTGCGGAGCTGTTTTTT
. | . | TRBJ2-2 | TRBV7-9 | CASSPSGANTGELFF | TGTGCCAGCAGTCCGTCGGGGGCGAACACCGGGGAGCTGTTTTTT
. | few | TRBJ2-1 | TRBV6-6 | CASSYEGGTVNNEQFF | TGTGCCAGCAGTTACGAGGGCGGAACCGTTAACAATGAGCAGTTCTTC
. | once | TRBJ2-7 | TRBV6-6 | CASTSYSVGQYF | TGTGCCAGCACCAGTTATAGCGTAGGGCAGTACTTC
. | . | TRBJ2-7 | TRBV19 | CASSIGGLYEQYF | TGTGCCAGTAGTATAGGAGGTCTCTACGAGCAGTACTTC
. | . | TRBJ2-5 | TRBV27 | CASSLYQGSETQYF | TGTGCCAGCAGTTTATATCAGGGGTCAGAGACCCAGTACTTC
TRBD1 | . | TRBJ1-1 | TRBV7-9 | CASSSHRGPQAFF | TGTGCCAGCAGCTCCCACAGGGGTCCTCAAGCTTTCTTT
TRBD1 | . | TRBJ1-2 | TRBV2 | CATSTGVENGYTF | TGTGCCACCTCGACAGGGGTAGAAAATGGCTACACCTTC
TRBD2 | . | TRBJ2-3 | TRBV20-1 | CSASHGSGGYTDTQYF | TGCAGTGCTAGTCATGGTAGCGGGGGCTACACAGATACGCAGTATTTT
TRBD1 | . | TRBJ2-7 | TRBV3-1/TRBV3-2 | CASSPDRDRDSYEQYF | TGTGCCAGCAGCCCAGACCGGGACAGAGATTCCTACGAGCAGTACTTC
. | . | TRBJ1-1 | TRBV5-4 | CASSLQGNTEAFF | TGTGCCAGCAGCTTGCAGGGGAACACTGAAGCTTTCTTT
TRBD1 | . | TRBJ1-6 | TRBV5-5 | CASRTGTGDFDNSPLHF | TGTGCCAGCAGAACCGGGACAGGGGACTTTGATAATTCACCCCTCCACTTT
. | . | TRBJ2-2 | TRBV11-3 | CASSLQFGVTGELFF | TGTGCCAGCAGCCTCCAATTCGGGGTCACCGGGGAGCTGTTTTTT
. | . | TRBJ2-7 | TRBV6-6 | CASSYPRIPGDEQYF | TGTGCCAGCAGTTATCCCCGGATCCCAGGGGACGAGCAGTACTTC
. | . | TRBJ2-5 | TRBV18 | CASSPVEETQYF | TGTGCCAGCTCACCGGTGGAGGAGACCCAGTACTTC
. | . | TRBJ2-3 | TRBV6-5 | CASEISVGDTQYF | TGTGCCAGCGAGATTAGCGTAGGGGATACGCAGTATTTT
TRBD2 | . | TRBJ2-7 | TRBV9 | CASSESGSYEQYF | TGTGCCAGCAGCGAGAGCGGGAGCTACGAGCAGTACTTC